Sequencing of this T cell receptor (beta chain) was carried out in a study of glioma-infiltrating T cells after dendritic cell vaccination. Germline lookup yields CDR1 WSHSY and CDR2 SAAADI. CDR3 length: 11 residues. The V end was cut by 5 bases, the J end by 6 bases, with 8 bases between. Primers: 60 V beta forward and 13 J beta reverse. The protocol was immunoSEQ multiplex PCR, while the TCRdb copy is restricted to in-frame clones and leaves out a portion. The data hold roughly 96,000 clones, with 79% observed a single time. The V and J genes are TRBV10-2 and TRBJ2-7; no clear D. The TCR sequence derives from a human donor with glioblastoma. This material consisted of blood, taken before dendritic cell vaccination. The CDR3: CASSLVGEQYF. The CDR3 DNA follows: TGCGCCAGCAGTTTGGTCGGCGAGCAGTACTTC.